One TCR beta chain is described in this entry. Its antigen target is currently unknown. Base quality data are lacking; no much larger clone is found one base away. This sample stems from a study of shared clonotypes between healthy human individuals (dated by TCRdb to 2019 to 2021). Concerning the study at large: Two women and a few men aged 18 to 49 years were included in the cohort. Each donor's leukapheresis produced roughly between roughly 0.85 and 9 billion PBMCs. To estimate repertoire size and how much clonotype sharing occurs between individuals, the study deeply sequenced the blood TCR repertoires of several healthy adults. To increase sequencing depth and limit assay-specific biases, TCR repertoire library preparation and sequencing were carried out by different laboratories using diverse techniques. For each donor, three plates each were used for CD4 naive and CD4 memory, two plates were used for CD8 naive, and one plate was used for CD8 memory.

TCR CDR3 regions were amplified from genomic DNA by multiplex PCR using the deep immunoSEQ assay. For each cell subset, the extracted genomic DNA was distributed evenly across all wells of several immunoSEQ 96-well plates, and each plate served as one replicate. Each replicate PCR for sorted subsets received about 180 ng genomic DNA, equal to 28,000 or so T cell genomes. Purified libraries were measured with a Qubit 3.0 fluorometer, size-checked on a Bioanalyzer 2100, and measured again with the KAPA Library Quantification kit. Every immunoSEQ 96-well plate was sequenced on a dedicated single-read 150-cycle Illumina NextSeq 550 flow cell. The original pipeline was this. Because the immunoSEQ output included only junctional sequences and no quality scores, the filtering could not be the same as the filtering used for full-length reads. Sequences were annotated with PyIR, a Python wrapper for IgBLAST v1.9, and V/J genes and CDR3 were assigned using IMGT germline references. Reads were removed for weak V/J assignments (E-value above 1e-6), missing CDR3, stop codons, out-of-frame junctions, or ambiguous translated residues. V3J clonotypes were defined by identical inferred V gene, J gene, and CDR3 amino acid sequence. Percentage overlap between repertoires was calculated by dividing the number of shared unique clonotypes by the size of the smaller repertoire. RTK rarefaction, the Chao1 estimator, and Recon v2.1 estimates of unobserved clonotypes were used to assess repertoire richness. Generation probabilities for all TCRbeta clonotypes obtained by the gDNA method from a few donors were computed using OLGA. What TCRdb holds here is the immuneACCESS table cut down to in-frame rearrangements. Part of the clones is not present; checked against another copy, under half of the missing clones reflect an unresolved V gene, and the others are unexplained. V, J and clone size were drawn from that table, and D and trimming were deduced from the DNA. The sample yields around 2.5 million clones; roughly 93% were counted once. The ten largest clones take up 0.36% of the sample.

Overall results and qualifications from the work: Larger estimated clonotype richness was generally found for naive subsets than for memory subsets. The small number of donors limited the genetic and exposure-history diversity represented. Based on pairwise subsampling, the degree of clonotype sharing among donors was expected to be affected by sequencing depth. Sampling was limited to blood, and TCR repertoires in tissue likely differ from TCR repertoires in blood. Higher generation probabilities were observed for clonotypes shared by all four sorted-subset donors than for non-shared clonotypes. When a handful of donors were compared, the shared fraction of clonotypes was roughly 4.8% for naive CD4, approximately 3.3% for naive CD8, 2% to 2.5% for memory CD4, and less than 0.45% for memory CD8. Incomplete sequencing was indicated by rarefaction of sorted-subset datasets, despite the large sequencing depth.

Healthy HIV-negative adults with no recently reported acute infections or vaccinations were included as donors. All donors were Caucasian adults living in Nashville, Tennessee, USA. CD4+ T cells were enriched by magnetic negative selection, after which naive cells were positively selected on CD45RA and the negative fraction was taken as the memory subset. After blood collection by leukapheresis, PBMCs were isolated using Ficoll-Histopaque density gradient centrifugation and then cryopreserved in the vapor phase of liquid nitrogen. Analytical flow cytometry was used to check the purity and quantity of each magnetically sorted T cell population. From each sorted fraction, genomic DNA was isolated and quantified by UV absorbance on a Nanodrop 2000c. Trimming removed 2 bases from V and 3 bases from J, leaving 21 bases between the germline ends. From the cysteine through the phenylalanine, the CDR3 covers 18 amino acids. Solely the CDR3 DNA is kept, with 54 bases framed from the first base. Looking up the germline V gene (reference sequence) yields CDR1 SGHKS and CDR2 YYEKEE.

The receptor was isolated from a man between 18 and 35 years old in good health. Some clones in this sample may be carry-over from other donors' samples. In this chain, TRBV5-5 is recombined with TRBJ2-1; the D element might be TRBD1 or TRBD2, as each aligns at 5 bases. The specimen sequenced was naive CD4+ T cells from PBMCs. The label giving this sample's cell subset or site can be read as: CD45RA+ positively selected. For the CDR3, the sequence is CASSFGSFGQGRYNEQFF. The nucleotide sequence is TGTGCCAGCAGCTTTGGATCTTTTGGGCAGGGACGCTACAATGAGCAGTTCTTC.